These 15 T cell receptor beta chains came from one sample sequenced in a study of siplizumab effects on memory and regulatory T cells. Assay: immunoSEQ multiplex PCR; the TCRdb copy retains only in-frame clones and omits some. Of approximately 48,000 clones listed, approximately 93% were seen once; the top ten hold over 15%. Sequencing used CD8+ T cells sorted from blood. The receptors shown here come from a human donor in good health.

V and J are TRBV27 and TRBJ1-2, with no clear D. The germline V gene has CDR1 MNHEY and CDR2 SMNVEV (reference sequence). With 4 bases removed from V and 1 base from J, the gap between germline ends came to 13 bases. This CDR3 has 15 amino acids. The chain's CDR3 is CASSYIPTDNYGYTF. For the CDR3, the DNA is TGTGCCAGCAGTTACATCCCAACAGATAACTATGGCTACACCTTC.

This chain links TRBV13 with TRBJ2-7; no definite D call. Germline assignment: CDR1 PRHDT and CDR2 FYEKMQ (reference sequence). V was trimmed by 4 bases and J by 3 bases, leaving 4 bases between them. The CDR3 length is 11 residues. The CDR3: CASSSNYEQYF. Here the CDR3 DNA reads TGTGCCAGCAGCTCGAACTACGAGCAGTACTTC.

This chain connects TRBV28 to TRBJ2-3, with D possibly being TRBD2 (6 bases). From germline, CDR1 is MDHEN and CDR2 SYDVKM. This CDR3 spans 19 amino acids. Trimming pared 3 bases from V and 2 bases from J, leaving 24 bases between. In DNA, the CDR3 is TGTGCCAGCAGTTTGGTAGCCTCACGCCGGGCGGGAATCACAGATACGCAGTATTTT. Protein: CASSLVASRRAGITDTQYF.

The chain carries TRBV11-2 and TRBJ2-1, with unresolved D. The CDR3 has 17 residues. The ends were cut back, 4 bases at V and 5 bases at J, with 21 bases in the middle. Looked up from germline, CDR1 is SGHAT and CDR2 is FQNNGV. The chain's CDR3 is CASSSYVAAIPDNEQFF. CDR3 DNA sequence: TGTGCCAGCAGCTCTTACGTCGCGGCCATACCAGACAATGAGCAGTTCTTC.

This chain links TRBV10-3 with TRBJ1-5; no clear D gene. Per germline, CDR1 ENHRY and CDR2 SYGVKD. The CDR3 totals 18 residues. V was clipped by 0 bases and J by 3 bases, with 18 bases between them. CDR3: CAISESPIPGRTNQPQHF. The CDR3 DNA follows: TGTGCCATCAGTGAGTCGCCAATTCCCGGACGGACCAATCAGCCCCAGCATTTT.

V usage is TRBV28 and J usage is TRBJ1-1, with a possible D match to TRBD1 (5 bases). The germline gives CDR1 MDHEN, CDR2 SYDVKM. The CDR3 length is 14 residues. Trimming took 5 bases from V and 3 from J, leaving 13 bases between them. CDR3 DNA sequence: TGTGCCAGCAGTCCAGGGATAGGAGACACTGAAGCTTTCTTT. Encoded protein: CASSPGIGDTEAFF. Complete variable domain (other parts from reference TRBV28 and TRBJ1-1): DVKVTQSSRYLVKRTGEKVFLECVQDMDHENMFWYRQDPGLGLRLIYFSYDVKMKEKGDIPEGYSVSREKKERFSLILESASTNQTSMYLCASSPGIGDTEAFFGQGTRLTVV.

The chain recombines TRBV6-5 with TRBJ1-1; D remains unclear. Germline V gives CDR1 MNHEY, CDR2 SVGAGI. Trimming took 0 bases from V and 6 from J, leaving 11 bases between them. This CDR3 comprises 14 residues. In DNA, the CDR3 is TGTGCCAGCAGTTACTCTTTTATCCATCCTGAAGCTTTCTTT. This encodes CASSYSFIHPEAFF.

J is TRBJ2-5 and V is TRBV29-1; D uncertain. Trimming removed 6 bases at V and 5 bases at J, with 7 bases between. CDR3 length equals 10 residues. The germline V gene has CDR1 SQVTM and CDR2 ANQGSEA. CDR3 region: CSVVRETQYF. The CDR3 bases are TGCAGCGTGGTTAGGGAGACCCAGTACTTC.

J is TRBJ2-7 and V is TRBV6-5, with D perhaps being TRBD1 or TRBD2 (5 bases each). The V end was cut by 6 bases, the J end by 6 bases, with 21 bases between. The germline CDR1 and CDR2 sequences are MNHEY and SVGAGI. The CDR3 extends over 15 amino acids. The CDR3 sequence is CASRPRDQSRVEQYF. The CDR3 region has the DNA TGTGCCAGCAGACCCCGGGACCAAAGTAGGGTCGAGCAGTACTTC.

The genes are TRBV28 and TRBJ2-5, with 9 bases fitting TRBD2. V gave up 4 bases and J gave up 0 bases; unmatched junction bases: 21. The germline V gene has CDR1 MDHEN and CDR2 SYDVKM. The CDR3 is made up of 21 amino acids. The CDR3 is CASSSEVQVGLAGQYQETQYF. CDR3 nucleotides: TGTGCCAGCAGTTCGGAAGTTCAGGTCGGGCTAGCGGGACAGTACCAAGAGACCCAGTACTTC.

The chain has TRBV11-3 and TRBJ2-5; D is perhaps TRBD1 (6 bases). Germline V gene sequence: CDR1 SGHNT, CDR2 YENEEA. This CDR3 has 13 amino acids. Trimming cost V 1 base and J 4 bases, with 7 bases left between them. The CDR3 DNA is TGTGCCAGCAGCTTAGGCAGGGGAGAGACCCAGTACTTC. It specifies CASSLGRGETQYF.

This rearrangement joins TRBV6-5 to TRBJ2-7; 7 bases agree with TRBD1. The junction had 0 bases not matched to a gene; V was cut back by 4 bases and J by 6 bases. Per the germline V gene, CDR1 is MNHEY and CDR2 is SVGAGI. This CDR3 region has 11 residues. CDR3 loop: CASSSGGEQYF. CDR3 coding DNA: TGTGCCAGCAGTTCAGGGGGCGAGCAGTACTTC.

This CDR3 reads CASSFGGVSTDTQYF. The CDR3 coding sequence is TGTGCCAGCAGCTTCGGCGGGGTTAGCACAGATACGCAGTATTTT. The V call is TRBV7-3, the J call TRBJ2-3, with D possibly TRBD2 on 6 matching bases. Trimming left V 3 bases short and J 0 bases short, with 10 bases between. The CDR3 has 15 residues. Germline values: CDR1 SGHTA, CDR2 FQGTGA.

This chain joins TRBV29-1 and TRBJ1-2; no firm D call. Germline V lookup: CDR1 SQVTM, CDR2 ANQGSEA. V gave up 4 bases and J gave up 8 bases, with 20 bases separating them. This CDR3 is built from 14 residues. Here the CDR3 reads CSVGTGHPERGYTF. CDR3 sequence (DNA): TGCAGCGTTGGGACTGGGCATCCCGAAAGGGGCTACACCTTC.

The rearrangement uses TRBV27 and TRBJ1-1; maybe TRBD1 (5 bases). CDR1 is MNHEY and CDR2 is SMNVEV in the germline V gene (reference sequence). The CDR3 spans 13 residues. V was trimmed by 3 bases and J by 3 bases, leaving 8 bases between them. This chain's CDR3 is CASSLKGHTEAFF. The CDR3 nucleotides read TGTGCCAGCAGTTTGAAGGGACACACTGAAGCTTTCTTT.